This T cell receptor (beta chain) appears in the sequencing data of a study of blood T cell repertoires in COVID-19. For the study at large: PBMCs, B-cell-depleted T cells, or T cells were the source of the cDNA or gDNA that made up the material.

The cohort comprised adults aged about 18 to 100 years residing in 20 to 30 US areas. The table came from immunoSEQ multiplex PCR; TCRdb's copy has only in-frame clones and leaves some out. The sample has 210,000 or so clones; 70% to 90% are singletons. The sequence came from a young man who had recovered from COVID-19. Input material: PBMCs or T cells enriched from blood (not recorded which).

CDR3 sequence reads: CASSPSRGSSYNEQFF. CDR3 nucleotide sequence: TGTGCCAGCAGCCCCTCGCGCGGGAGCTCCTACAATGAGCAGTTCTTC. The chain joins TRBV7-2 to TRBJ2-1, with 7 bases aligning to TRBD2. The V segment lost 5 bases and the J segment 0 bases; nucleotides outside the gene matches: 7. Germline CDR1 SGHTA, CDR2 FQGNSA. The CDR3 consists of 16 residues.